The sequence of this TCR beta chain was determined in a study of T cells after yellow fever vaccination. As concerns this clonotype: This may be a read error, as it is one base from a much larger clone.

TCRdb re-derived calls from the 5' RACE reads in MiXCR, one entry per CDR3 protein. In the table there are 150,000 to 200,000 distinct CDR3 sequences, 6% to 7.5% of which are singletons. Sequencing used CD4+ T cells sorted from PBMCs, obtained 5 days after the first yellow fever vaccination. This TCR derives from a man in his late teens or twenties who received the YFV17D yellow fever vaccine.

CDR3 region: CSAPPPWRVEAFF. CDR3 sequence (DNA): TGCAGTGCGCCACCTCCATGGCGGGTTGAAGCTTTCTTT. The gene calls are TRBV20-1 and TRBJ1-1; D ambiguous. CDR1 is DFQATT and CDR2 is SNEGSKA in the germline V gene (reference sequence). V was clipped by 6 bases and J by 7 bases, with 18 bases between them. The CDR3 consists of 13 residues.